The present T cell receptor beta chain was sequenced within a study of CD8+ T cells in alopecia areata. Study-level information: Treated patients swallowed 5 to 10 mg of oral tofacitinib twice daily.

Regarding treatment: oral pan-JAK inhibitor, 5-10 mg twice daily. The study team obtained lesional scalp punch biopsies and peripheral blood from alopecia areata patients. Cell sorting was applied to PBMCs, and CD4+ and CD8+ T cells were collected. Study-wide results and limits: Compared with mice, patients displayed less clear TCR sharing, possibly for HLA-related reasons.

The CDR3 is made up of 13 amino acids. V was pared by 5 bases and J by 6 bases, with 15 bases between. The germline V gene encodes CDR1 GTSNPN and CDR2 SVGIG (reference sequence). This clone was picked up one time. What it recognizes is unknown. RNA was extracted and reverse transcribed into cDNA as the sequencing template. Sequenced by immunoSEQ multiplex PCR; TCRdb stores in-frame clones only, minus some. This sample has roughly 210,000 clones, with around two fifths found just once. This sequence originates from a human donor with alopecia areata. The input for sequencing was CD4+ T cells sorted from blood, taken at roughly week 36, from a patient treated with tofacitinib. The J gene is TRBJ2-3, the V gene TRBV30; D unresolved. CDR3 protein: CAWQRTLGDTQYF. CDR3 bases: TGTGCCTGGCAAAGGACGCTCGGGGATACGCAGTATTTT.